The 25 T cell receptor beta chains in this list originate from one sample, sequenced in a study of shared clonotypes between healthy human individuals. Repertoires were generated with immunoSEQ multiplex PCR, while TCRdb's copy carries only in-frame clones and drops some. This sample carries hundreds of thousands of clones, around 86% of them seen once, and the ten largest clones take around 15%. The sequencing input was memory CD8+ T cells sorted from blood. Subset of the sample: CD45RO+ cells pooled with CCR7-negative TemRA cells. These receptors were collected from a man younger than 30 in good health.

The chain combines TRBV7-9 with TRBJ2-7; TRBD2 is a possible D gene (6 bases). CDR1 is SEHNR, CDR2 FQNEAQ, per germline (reference sequence). The CDR3 loop spans 14 amino acids. The V and J ends lost 4 bases and 3 bases respectively, with 13 bases between them. DNA for the CDR3: TGTGCCAGCAGCTCCTGGGGAGGAATCTACGAGCAGTACTTC. This translates into CASSSWGGIYEQYF.

As for this clone: Other DNA sequences of this sample code for an identical CDR3. J is TRBJ2-5 and V is TRBV5-1, with no clear D. Germline V gives CDR1 SGHRS, CDR2 YFSETQ. V was shortened by 5 bases and J by 0 bases, with 8 bases between the two germline ends. CDR3 length: 13 amino acids. CDR3 in DNA: TGCGCCAGCAGTCCCGACAACCAAGAGACCCAGTACTTC. Its translation: CASSPDNQETQYF.

The rearrangement joins TRBV7-9 to TRBJ2-5, with 10 bases that match TRBD1. CDR3 size: 16 residues. V trimming: 6 bases; J trimming: 2 bases; junction bases outside the gene matches: 9. The germline gives CDR1 SEHNR, CDR2 FQNEAQ (reference sequence). DNA of the CDR3: TGTGCCAGCAGGGCTTGGGGGGACAGGGGACAAGAGACCCAGTACTTC. Translation gives CASRAWGDRGQETQYF.

The chain carries TRBV6-1 and TRBJ1-4; 9 nucleotides agree with TRBD1. Germline V CDR1 and CDR2: MNHNS, SASEGT. The CDR3 length is 14 residues. The J segment lost 6 bases and the V segment lost 4 bases, leaving 3 bases of the junction unmatched. The CDR3 coding sequence is TGTGCCAGCAGTGGCGGACAGGGGTATGAAAAACTGTTTTTT. This gives the protein CASSGGQGYEKLFF.

The V gene is TRBV5-1, the J gene TRBJ1-1; D might be TRBD1 (5 bases). Trimming removed 5 bases at V and 4 bases at J, with 24 bases between. CDR1 and CDR2 from the germline V gene are SGHRS and YFSETQ. This CDR3 is built from 17 residues. CDR3 protein: CASSFGGAGGRSTEAFF. DNA for the CDR3: TGCGCCAGCAGTTTTGGAGGGGCAGGTGGTAGAAGCACTGAAGCTTTCTTT.

This clone came up once. The J gene is TRBJ2-2, the V gene TRBV11-2; 8 bases are a match to TRBD2. The CDR3 contains 15 residues. Per the germline V gene, CDR1 is SGHAT and CDR2 is FQNNGV. Losses at the gene ends were 5 bases for V and 5 bases for J; bases not matched to a gene: 7. This CDR3 is CASSPGGPLTGELFF. The CDR3, as DNA: TGTGCCAGCAGCCCGGGGGGGCCGCTGACCGGGGAGCTGTTTTTT.

V usage is TRBV30 and J usage is TRBJ2-7; 10 bases map to TRBD2. The junction had 3 bases not matched to a gene; V was cut back by 0 bases and J by 13 bases. The CDR3 is 11 residues long. The germline CDR1 and CDR2 sequences are GTSNPN and SVGIG (reference sequence). The CDR3 protein is CAWSVTSGVYF. DNA of the CDR3: TGTGCCTGGAGTGTAACTAGCGGGGTATACTTC.

This chain links TRBV2 with TRBJ1-2; D remains unclear. This CDR3 contains 15 residues. Germline V CDR1 and CDR2: SNHLY, FYNNEI. V was cut by 2 bases and J by 5 bases, with 15 bases left in between. Written as DNA, the CDR3 is TGTGCCAGCAGTGAATCTGTCAGTCCCGTATATGGCTACACCTTC. The encoded protein is CASSESVSPVYGYTF.

V and J are TRBV6-1 and TRBJ1-6; 7 bases align to TRBD1. This CDR3 region has 16 residues. Germline loops: CDR1 MNHNS, CDR2 SASEGT. The V gene end was trimmed by 3 bases and the J gene end by 3 bases; junction bases not matched to a gene: 5. Here the CDR3 DNA reads TGTGCCAGCAGTGATGAGGGGGCGCGCTATAATTCACCCCTCCACTTT. This codes for CASSDEGARYNSPLHF.

The chain employs TRBV21-1 and TRBJ2-7; TRBD1 is the table's D call, not checked against the DNA. TRBV21-1 is flagged as a pseudogene. There are 16 residues in the CDR3. The CDR3 protein is CASSKAVEQVIYEQYF. As DNA, the CDR3 is TGTGCCAGCAGCAAAGCGGTTGAACAGGTAATCTACGAGCAGTACTTC.

This clone was picked up a small number of times. The DNA of the CDR3 is TGTGCCAGCAGCTTTGCCGGGAACAGCTTCACAGATACGCAGTATTTT. This codes for CASSFAGNSFTDTQYF. The V gene is TRBV13, the J gene TRBJ2-3, with D maybe TRBD2 (5 bases). Germline assignment: CDR1 PRHDT and CDR2 FYEKMQ (reference sequence). This CDR3 region has 16 residues. V lost 3 bases and J 2 bases, leaving 15 bases between the germline ends.

In its sample, this clone was seen once. The chain links TRBV27 to TRBJ1-4, with unresolved D. V was clipped by 5 bases and J by 2 bases, with 15 bases between them. The CDR3 length is 16 residues. Germline values: CDR1 MNHEY, CDR2 SMNVEV (reference sequence). CDR3 region: CASSPTGRMTNEKLFF. The DNA of the CDR3 is TGTGCCAGCAGTCCCACTGGACGGATGACTAATGAAAAACTGTTTTTT.

Remarks on this clone: Other DNA sequences from this sample encode an identical CDR3 as well. The chain carries TRBV2 and TRBJ1-1; D not certain. There are 12 residues in the CDR3. The germline V gene has CDR1 SNHLY and CDR2 FYNNEI. With 8 bases removed from V and 0 bases from J, the gap between germline ends came to 7 bases. CDR3 amino acids: CASGWMNTEAFF. CDR3 DNA: TGTGCCAGCGGTTGGATGAACACTGAAGCTTTCTTT.

The chain uses TRBV28 and TRBJ1-1; TRBD1 matches at 7 bases. Germline V CDR1 and CDR2: MDHEN, SYDVKM. Trimming cost V 3 bases and J 6 bases; bases outside gene matches: 7. This CDR3 spans 14 amino acids. The CDR3, as DNA: TGTGCCAGCAGTTTGAGGGGGCGCGGGCCTGAAGCTTTCTTT. Translated: CASSLRGRGPEAFF. Based on the CDR3 plus reference TRBV28 and TRBJ1-1, the full variable domain is DVKVTQSSRYLVKRTGEKVFLECVQDMDHENMFWYRQDPGLGLRLIYFSYDVKMKEKGDIPEGYSVSREKKERFSLILESASTNQTSMYLCASSLRGRGPEAFFGQGTRLTVV.

The chain uses TRBV6-5 and TRBJ2-1; D is ambiguous. Germline CDR1 and CDR2: MNHEY and SVGAGI. This CDR3 is 15 amino acids long. Trimming took 0 bases from V and 4 from J, leaving 10 bases between them. The DNA for the CDR3 is TGTGCCAGCAGTTACTCCGCGGAAAATTACAATGAGCAGTTCTTC. It specifies CASSYSAENYNEQFF.

The J gene is TRBJ1-2, the V gene TRBV29-1, with TRBD1 matching over 8 bases. CDR1 is SQVTM and CDR2 is ANQGSEA in the germline V gene. CDR3 length: 14 amino acids. Trimming removed 3 bases from V and 2 bases from J; junction bases left unmatched: 5. DNA for the CDR3: TGCAGCGTTGACTTACAGGGGGGAAACTATGGCTACACCTTC. It codes for CSVDLQGGNYGYTF.

This chain connects TRBV6-5 to TRBJ1-5; D is uncertain. The CDR3 has 13 amino acids. Germline V lookup: CDR1 MNHEY, CDR2 SVGAGI. Trimming cost V 5 bases and J 5 bases, with 10 bases left between them. CDR3 sequence reads: CASSPSMDQPQHF. The CDR3 coding sequence is TGTGCCAGCAGTCCAAGCATGGATCAGCCCCAGCATTTT.

This chain uses TRBV6-1 with TRBJ2-7, with 10 bases identical to TRBD2. This CDR3 has 15 residues. Germline values: CDR1 MNHNS, CDR2 SASEGT. After removal of 3 bases from V and 4 bases from J, the junction contained 6 bases not matched to a gene. This CDR3 is CASSELAGGRYEQYF. DNA for the CDR3: TGTGCCAGCAGTGAGTTAGCGGGGGGCCGGTACGAGCAGTACTTC.

The chain joins TRBV13 to TRBJ2-4; D might be TRBD1 (5 bases). Germline values: CDR1 PRHDT, CDR2 FYEKMQ (reference sequence). With 4 bases removed from V and 6 bases from J, the gap between germline ends came to 16 bases. This CDR3 contains 15 residues. CDR3 loop: CASSSARSGANIQYF. CDR3 DNA sequence: TGTGCCAGCAGCTCCGCGAGGAGTGGGGCAAACATTCAGTACTTC.

This sequence joins TRBV9 and TRBJ2-7; 8 nucleotides align to TRBD2. In germline, CDR1 is SGDLS, CDR2 YYNGEE. This CDR3 comprises 17 residues. Trimming at V came to 4 bases and at J to 0 bases, leaving 12 bases not matched to a gene. This chain's CDR3 is CASSSEPTSGNSYEQYF. CDR3 in DNA: TGTGCCAGCAGCTCGGAGCCAACTAGCGGCAACTCCTACGAGCAGTACTTC.

This chain links TRBV2 with TRBJ1-2, with D unresolved. Germline V gene data show CDR1 as SNHLY and CDR2 as FYNNEI. The CDR3 spans 12 residues. Trimming stripped 6 bases from V and 5 bases from J, with 10 bases between. CDR3 coding DNA: TGTGCCAGCAGAGGACGGGAATATGGCTACACCTTC. Protein: CASRGREYGYTF.

V usage is TRBV28 and J usage is TRBJ2-7; D gene unclear. Between the trimmed V and J ends, which lost 5 bases and 3 bases, there was a span of 17 bases. The CDR3 contains 15 residues. Germline values: CDR1 MDHEN, CDR2 SYDVKM. In DNA, the CDR3 is TGTGCCAGCAGTCCCTCACGAGGCGTAATCTACGAGCAGTACTTC. It is translated as CASSPSRGVIYEQYF.

CDR3 protein: CASSLTGVNEKLFF. Here the CDR3 DNA reads TGTGCCAGCAGCCTGACAGGGGTTAATGAAAAACTGTTTTTT. The genes are TRBV7-8 and TRBJ1-4, with 8 bases fitting TRBD1. V dropped 5 bases and J dropped 4; count of bases not matched to a gene: 3. CDR3 length: 14 residues. The germline V gene encodes CDR1 SGHVS and CDR2 FQNEAQ.

The V and J genes are TRBV7-9 and TRBJ2-7; D possibly corresponds to TRBD2 (5 bases). This CDR3 has 14 amino acids. From germline, CDR1 is SEHNR and CDR2 FQNEAQ (reference sequence). V lost 4 bases to trimming and J lost 6 bases, with 16 bases between them. CDR3 nucleotides: TGTGCCAGCAGCTCAGGACCCCGAGGAGGCGAGCAGTACTTC. This encodes CASSSGPRGGEQYF. Combining the CDR3 with reference TRBV7-9 and TRBJ2-7 gives the whole variable domain DTGVSQNPRHKITKRGQNVTFRCDPISEHNRLYWYRQTLGQGPEFLTYFQNEAQLEKSRLLSDRFSAERPKGSFSTLEIQRTEQGDSAMYLCASSSGPRGGEQYFGPGTRLTVT.

V usage is TRBV27 and J usage is TRBJ2-7; D may be TRBD2 (6 bases). This CDR3 has 12 amino acids. Germline V gives CDR1 MNHEY, CDR2 SMNVEV (reference sequence). Trimming pared 6 bases from V and 7 bases from J, leaving 13 bases between. The CDR3 sequence is CASSGSPEEQYF. The DNA for the CDR3 is TGTGCCAGCAGCGGGAGCCCTGAGGAGCAGTACTTC.